This T cell receptor beta chain was identified in a study of T cell repertoires in cytomegalovirus infection. As for the study in general: Based on public TCR beta signatures, there were indications of CMV infection and of a matching HLA type. Regarding the study as a whole: It was HLA-C-restricted CMV-specific TCR beta clonotypes that dominated the response ex vivo. Cumulative frequency of public TCR beta families picked out carriers of CMV plus the relevant HLA.

TCRdb called the reads again in MiXCR, with one record for every CDR3 protein. The data show around 450,000 distinct CDR3 sequences, around 32% seen once. This clonotype turned up a few times. No antigen is known for it. From germline, CDR1 is MNHEY and CDR2 SMNVEV (reference sequence). Losses at the gene ends were 5 bases for V and 3 bases for J; bases not matched to a gene: 8. The CDR3 runs to 16 residues. The specimen was PBMCs. The rearrangement links TRBV27 to TRBJ2-5; TRBD2 matches at 11 bases. The sequence derives from a human donor in good health (CMV status not recorded). Some clones in this sample may be carry-over from other donors' samples. The CDR3 region is CASSAQGLAVKETQYF. CDR3 bases: TGTGCCAGCAGTGCACAGGGACTAGCGGTGAAAGAGACCCAGTACTTC.